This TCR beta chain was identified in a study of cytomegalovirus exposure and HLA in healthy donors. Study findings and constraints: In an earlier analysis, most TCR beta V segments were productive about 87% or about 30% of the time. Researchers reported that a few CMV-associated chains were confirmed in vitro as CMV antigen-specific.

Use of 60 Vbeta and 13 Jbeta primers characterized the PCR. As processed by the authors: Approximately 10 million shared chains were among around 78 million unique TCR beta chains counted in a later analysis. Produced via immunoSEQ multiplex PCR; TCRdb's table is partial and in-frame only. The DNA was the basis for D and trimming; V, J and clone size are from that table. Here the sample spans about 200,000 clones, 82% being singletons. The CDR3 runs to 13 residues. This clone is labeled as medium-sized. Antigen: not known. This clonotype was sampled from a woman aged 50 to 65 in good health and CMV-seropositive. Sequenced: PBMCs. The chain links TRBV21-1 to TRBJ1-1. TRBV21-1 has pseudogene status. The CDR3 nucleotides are TGTGCCAGCAGCAAAGTGAGGGCCCCCAGAGCTTTCTTT. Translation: CASSKVRAPRAFF.